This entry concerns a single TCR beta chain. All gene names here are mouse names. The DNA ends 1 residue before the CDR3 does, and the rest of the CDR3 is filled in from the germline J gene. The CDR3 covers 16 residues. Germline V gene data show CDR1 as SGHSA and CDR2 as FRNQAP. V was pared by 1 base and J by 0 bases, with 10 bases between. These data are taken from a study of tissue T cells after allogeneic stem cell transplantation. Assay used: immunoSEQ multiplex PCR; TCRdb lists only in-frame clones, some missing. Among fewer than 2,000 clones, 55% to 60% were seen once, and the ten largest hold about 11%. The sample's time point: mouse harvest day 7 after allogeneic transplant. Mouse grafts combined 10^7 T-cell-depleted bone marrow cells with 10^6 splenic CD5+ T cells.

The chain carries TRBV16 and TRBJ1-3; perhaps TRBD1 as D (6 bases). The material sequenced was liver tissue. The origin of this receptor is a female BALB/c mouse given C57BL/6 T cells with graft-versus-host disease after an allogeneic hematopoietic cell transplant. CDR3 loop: CASSLGQVTSGNTLYF. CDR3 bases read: TGTGCAAGCAGCTTAGGACAGGTAACTTCTGGAAATACGCTCTAT.